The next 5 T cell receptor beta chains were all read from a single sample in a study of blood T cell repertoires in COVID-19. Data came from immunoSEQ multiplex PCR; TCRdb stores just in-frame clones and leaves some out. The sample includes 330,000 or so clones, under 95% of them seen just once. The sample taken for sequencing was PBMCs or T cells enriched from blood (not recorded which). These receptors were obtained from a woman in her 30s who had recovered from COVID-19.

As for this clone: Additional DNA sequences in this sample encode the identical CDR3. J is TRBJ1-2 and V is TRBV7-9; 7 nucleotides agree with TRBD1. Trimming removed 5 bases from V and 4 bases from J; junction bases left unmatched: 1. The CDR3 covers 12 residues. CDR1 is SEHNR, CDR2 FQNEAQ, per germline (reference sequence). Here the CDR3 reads CASSRDSYGYTF. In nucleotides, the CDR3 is TGTGCCAGCAGCCGGGACAGCTATGGCTACACCTTC. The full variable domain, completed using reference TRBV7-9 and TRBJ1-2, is DTGVSQNPRHKITKRGQNVTFRCDPISEHNRLYWYRQTLGQGPEFLTYFQNEAQLEKSRLLSDRFSAERPKGSFSTLEIQRTEQGDSAMYLCASSRDSYGYTFGSGTRLTVV.

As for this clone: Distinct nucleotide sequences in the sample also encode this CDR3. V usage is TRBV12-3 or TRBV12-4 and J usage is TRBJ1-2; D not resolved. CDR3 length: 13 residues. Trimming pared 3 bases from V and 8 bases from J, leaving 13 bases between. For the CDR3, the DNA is TGTGCCAGCAGTTTTGGAGGAGCGGGGGGCTACACCTTC. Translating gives CASSFGGAGGYTF.

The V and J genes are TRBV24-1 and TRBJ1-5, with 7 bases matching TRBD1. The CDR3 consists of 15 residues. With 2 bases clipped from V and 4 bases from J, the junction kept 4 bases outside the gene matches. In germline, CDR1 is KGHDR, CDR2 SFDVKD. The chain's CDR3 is CATSDSTGLNQPQHF. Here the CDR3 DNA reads TGTGCCACCAGTGATTCGACAGGGCTTAATCAGCCCCAGCATTTT.

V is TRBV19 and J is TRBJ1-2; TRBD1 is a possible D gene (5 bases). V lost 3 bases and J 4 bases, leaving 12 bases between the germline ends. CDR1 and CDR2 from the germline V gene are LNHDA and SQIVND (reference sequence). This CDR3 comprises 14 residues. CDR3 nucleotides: TGTGCCAGTAGTATTTTTCCAGGGCTCTATGGCTACACCTTC. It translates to CASSIFPGLYGYTF.

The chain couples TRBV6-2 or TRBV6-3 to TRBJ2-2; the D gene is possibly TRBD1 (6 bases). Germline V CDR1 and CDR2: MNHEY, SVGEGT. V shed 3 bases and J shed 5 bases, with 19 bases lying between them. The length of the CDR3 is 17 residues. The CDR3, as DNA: TGTGCCAGCAGTTATTGGGAGAGGCAGGGGATTACCGGGGAGCTGTTTTTT. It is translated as CASSYWERQGITGELFF.